The clone carrying this TCR beta chain was seen many times. Its antigen is unknown. MiXCR was run by TCRdb on the RT-PCR reads, yielding one entry per CDR3 protein. Of approximately 700,000 distinct CDR3 sequences in the sample, more than 15% were seen once. The sample is drawn from a study of response to subunit inactivated influenza vaccine. Whole-study findings and limits: Each seasonal flu vaccination may recruit only limited new T cells, authors suggested.

There are 16 residues in the CDR3. V shed 3 bases, J shed 2 bases, and the junction held 10 bases outside the gene matches. Germline-derived CDR1 and CDR2 are DFQATT and SNEGSKA (reference sequence). The specimen comprised PBMCs from blood, sampled 11 to 12 days after vaccination. This TCR was sampled from a man aged 45-65 years who received an inactivated influenza vaccine. The chain combines TRBV20-1 with TRBJ2-7; 10 bases are shared with TRBD2. The CDR3 sequence: CSASPLLAGATYEQYF. The DNA of the CDR3 is TGCAGTGCTAGCCCGCTTCTAGCGGGGGCGACCTACGAGCAGTACTTC.